This T cell receptor beta chain was documented in a study of cytomegalovirus exposure and HLA in healthy donors. Study-wide findings and caveats: V- and J-gene trimming of TCR beta was linked (in a later analysis) to a missense DCLRE1C variant. Cytomegalovirus-associated TCR beta chains were listed, numbering some 150. An observed cluster of highly shared sequence variants was recorded as a likely sequencing artifact.

Trimming at V came to 3 bases and at J to 2 bases, leaving 2 bases not matched to a gene. This CDR3 is 14 amino acids long. Germline V gene data show CDR1 as SGHTA and CDR2 as FQGNSA. The PCR made use of 60 Vbeta and 13 Jbeta primers. Profiling relied on immunoSEQ multiplex PCR, and the TCRdb table lists in-frame clones only, not all of them. This sample has some 120,000 clones; about 80% occur once, and the top ten carry about 1.3%. For this clone: Antigen: not known.

Though probably carrying unrecorded immune exposures, donors were nominally healthy at sampling. V gene TRBV7-2 combines with J gene TRBJ2-7, with 9 bases that match TRBD2. This TCR was recovered from a man aged 45-65 years in good health and CMV-seronegative. Sequencing was performed on PBMCs. The chain's CDR3 is CASSLTSGTYEQYF. The CDR3 region has the DNA TGTGCCAGCAGCTTGACTAGCGGCACCTACGAGCAGTACTTC.